The next 26 T cell receptor beta chains were all read from a single sample in a study of blood T cell repertoires in COVID-19. The data were produced by immunoSEQ multiplex PCR, yet TCRdb's version contains in-frame clones alone and is incomplete. The sample includes 200,000 or so clones, 86% of them seen just once. Sequenced sample: PBMCs or T cells enriched from blood (not recorded which). The receptors stem from a woman aged 40 to 49 with acute COVID-19.

The gene calls are TRBV7-2 and TRBJ2-1; no clear D. This CDR3 has 14 residues. The germline gives CDR1 SGHTA, CDR2 FQGNSA. With 4 bases removed from V and 5 bases from J, the gap between germline ends came to 12 bases. CDR3 region: CASSYGDRNNEQFF. The CDR3 DNA reads as TGTGCCAGCAGCTACGGAGACCGTAACAATGAGCAGTTCTTC.

The CDR3 DNA reads TGTGCCAGCACGATTGGCGGGACTAGCGCACAAGAGACCCAGTACTTC. It encodes CASTIGGTSAQETQYF. This chain links TRBV28 with TRBJ2-5, with 10 bases fitting TRBD2. After removal of 7 bases from V and 2 bases from J, the junction contained 10 bases not matched to a gene. The CDR3 is 16 amino acids. Germline CDR1 and CDR2: MDHEN and SYDVKM.

The chain employs TRBV3-1 (or the pseudogene TRBV3-2) and TRBJ2-3, with D tentatively TRBD1 (6 bases). Germline V gene data show CDR1 as LGHDT and CDR2 as YNNKEL (reference sequence). The CDR3 is 13 residues long. Trimming shortened V by 4 bases and J by 9 bases, and 14 bases separated the two germline ends. CDR3 sequence: CASSPQGSGTQYF. CDR3 nucleotide sequence: TGTGCCAGCAGCCCCCAGGGGTCCGGGACGCAGTATTTT.

This clone was counted a single time. The chain links TRBV19 to TRBJ2-2; no firm D call. Germline loops: CDR1 LNHDA, CDR2 SQIVND (reference sequence). The CDR3 runs 15 residues. Deletions cut 0 bases from V and 4 bases from J, with 9 bases between. The CDR3 loop reads CASSIDELVTGELFF. The DNA for the CDR3 is TGTGCCAGTAGTATAGATGAGTTGGTCACCGGGGAGCTGTTTTTT.

The chain joins TRBV25-1 to TRBJ2-3; D is unclear. V lost 1 base, J lost 3 bases, and 8 bases lay in between. The CDR3 is 14 residues long. Germline V gene data show CDR1 as MGHDK and CDR2 as SYGVNS. The CDR3 sequence: CASSELVSTDTQYF. The CDR3 DNA reads as TGTGCCAGCAGTGAATTAGTTTCGACAGATACGCAGTATTTT.

J is TRBJ2-1 and V is TRBV7-3; 8 nucleotides agree with TRBD1. V was clipped by 4 bases and J by 3 bases; unmatched bases: 8. This CDR3 region has 16 residues. Germline CDR1 is SGHTA and CDR2 is FQGTGA. The DNA for the CDR3 is TGTGCCAGCAGCTCCGACGCCGGGACAGGCTACAATGAGCAGTTCTTC. It encodes CASSSDAGTGYNEQFF.

This clone was recorded once. J is TRBJ2-7 and V is TRBV6-5; 10 bases fit TRBD2. J lost 0 bases, V lost 4 bases, and 3 bases had no gene match. The CDR3 extends over 15 amino acids. Germline loops: CDR1 MNHEY, CDR2 SVGAGI. CDR3 DNA: TGTGCCAGCAGTTTGTCTAGCGGGAGCTCCTACGAGCAGTACTTC. Translation: CASSLSSGSSYEQYF.

This clone was counted a single time. This sequence joins TRBV28 and TRBJ2-1, with D possibly TRBD2 on 5 matching bases. Trimming shortened V by 3 bases and J by 7 bases, and 13 bases separated the two germline ends. The CDR3 sequence is 14 residues long. Germline CDR1 reads MDHEN; CDR2 reads SYDVKM. CDR3 amino acids: CASSFDRRGNEQFF. The DNA of the CDR3 is TGTGCCAGCAGTTTTGATCGGAGAGGGAATGAGCAGTTCTTC.

To note about this clone: One end of the junction fails to match germline, which may point to a read error. The chain couples TRBV12-3 or TRBV12-4 to TRBJ2-3, with D maybe TRBD2 (5 bases). This CDR3 spans 12 amino acids. The CDR3 DNA is TGTGCCAGCAGCTTAGGAGGAGATACGCAGTATTTT. It yields the protein CASSLGGDTQYF.

V and J are TRBV24-1 and TRBJ1-1; D gene uncertain. The V end was cut by 4 bases, the J end by 6 bases, with 17 bases between. This CDR3 spans 15 amino acids. The germline gives CDR1 KGHDR, CDR2 SFDVKD. CDR3 in DNA: TGTGCCACCAGTGACCCCAAGAGAGCAGGCTCTGAAGCTTTCTTT. It codes for CATSDPKRAGSEAFF.

This clone was detected a few times. V usage is TRBV2 and J usage is TRBJ2-7; 9 bases are a match to TRBD2. CDR1 is SNHLY, CDR2 FYNNEI, per germline. V dropped 7 bases and J dropped 7; count of bases not matched to a gene: 8. This CDR3 spans 13 amino acids. The CDR3 is CASTVAGVGEQYF. The CDR3 region has the DNA TGTGCCAGCACCGTAGCGGGAGTGGGAGAGCAGTACTTC.

The chain carries TRBV12-5 and TRBJ1-5; 7 positions match TRBD1. Unmatched junction bases numbered 24, after V lost 2 bases and J lost 5 bases. This CDR3 is built from 21 residues. The germline CDR1 and CDR2 sequences are LGHNT and FRNRAP. CDR3 amino acids: CASGLISLDRAGLNPHQPQHF. The CDR3 bases are TGTGCTAGTGGTTTGATTTCCCTTGACAGGGCAGGTCTTAATCCGCATCAGCCCCAGCATTTT. Complete variable domain (other parts from reference TRBV12-5 and TRBJ1-5): DARVTQTPRHKVTEMGQEVTMRCQPILGHNTVFWYRQTMMQGLELLAYFRNRAPLDDSGMPKDRFSAEMPDATLATLKIQPSEPRDSAVYFCASGLISLDRAGLNPHQPQHFGDGTRLSIL.

This chain links TRBV18 with TRBJ1-2, with 9 bases lining up with TRBD1. The V gene's germline CDR1 is KGHSH and CDR2 LQKENI. V lost 1 base and J lost 4; bases outside the gene matches: 10. The CDR3 contains 17 residues. The CDR3 is CASSPLHPGQGSYGYTF. The CDR3 DNA sequence: TGTGCCAGCTCACCACTTCACCCCGGACAGGGGAGCTATGGCTACACCTTC.

This clone turned up a few times. In DNA, the CDR3 is TGTGCCAGTAGGCTGACAGGGCCAGGTTCACCCCTCCACTTT. As protein: CASRLTGPGSPLHF. This chain connects TRBV19 to TRBJ1-6; 7 bases align to TRBD1. This CDR3 spans 14 amino acids. With 6 bases clipped from V and 9 bases from J, the junction kept 8 bases outside the gene matches. Germline V gene data show CDR1 as LNHDA and CDR2 as SQIVND (reference sequence).

The rearrangement links TRBV24-1 to TRBJ1-1; a weak D match, TRBD1 (5 bases). With 7 bases removed from V and 4 bases from J, the gap between germline ends came to 12 bases. From germline, CDR1 is KGHDR and CDR2 SFDVKD. CDR3 size: 13 residues. Written as DNA, the CDR3 is TGTGCCACCAGAGGGGAATTGGGCACTGAAGCTTTCTTT. This gives the protein CATRGELGTEAFF.

The rearrangement uses TRBV3-1 (or the pseudogene TRBV3-2) and TRBJ2-1; the D gene is possibly TRBD1 (5 bases). V was cut by 5 bases and J by 9 bases, with 8 bases left in between. Per the germline V gene, CDR1 is LGHDT and CDR2 is YNNKEL (reference sequence). The CDR3 consists of 11 residues. The chain's CDR3 is CASSRGSEQFF. The CDR3 coding sequence is TGTGCCAGCAGCAGGGGTAGTGAGCAGTTCTTC.

The chain links TRBV18 to TRBJ2-7; maybe TRBD1 (5 bases). The germline V and J ends were trimmed by 6 bases and 0 bases, with 15 bases remaining between them. CDR1 is KGHSH, CDR2 LQKENI, per germline. There are 15 residues in the CDR3. CDR3 coding DNA: TGTGCCAGCTCCCCCCCAGGGCAGGGCTCCTACGAGCAGTACTTC. As protein: CASSPPGQGSYEQYF.

This clone was counted between two and nine times. The CDR3: CASSPPRNEQYF. The CDR3 nucleotides read TGTGCCAGCAGTCCCCCCCGTAACGAGCAGTACTTC. The chain links TRBV28 to TRBJ2-7; D gene uncertain. The CDR3 runs 12 residues. Germline assignment: CDR1 MDHEN and CDR2 SYDVKM. The ends were cut back, 5 bases at V and 5 bases at J, with 10 bases in the middle. The entire variable domain, with the rest obtained from reference TRBV28 and TRBJ2-7, is as follows: DVKVTQSSRYLVKRTGEKVFLECVQDMDHENMFWYRQDPGLGLRLIYFSYDVKMKEKGDIPEGYSVSREKKERFSLILESASTNQTSMYLCASSPPRNEQYFGPGTRLTVT.

The CDR3 region has the DNA TGTGCCAGCAGCTCCTATACCATGAACACTGAAGCTTTCTTT. This translates into CASSSYTMNTEAFF. This chain joins TRBV5-4 and TRBJ1-1; D is ambiguous. The CDR3 has 14 residues. Trimming removed 3 bases at V and 0 bases at J, with 9 bases between. CDR1 SGHNT and CDR2 YYREEE come from the germline V gene (reference sequence).

The chain joins TRBV7-9 to TRBJ1-1; 10 bases are shared with TRBD1. The CDR3 covers 17 residues. Per germline, CDR1 SEHNR and CDR2 FQNEAQ (reference sequence). Germline trimming cut 5 bases from V and 1 base from J; bases unmatched to any gene: 10. As DNA, the CDR3 is TGTGCCAGCAGCGCCGTTGACAGGGGGCTTGAGAACACTGAAGCTTTCTTT. Amino acids: CASSAVDRGLENTEAFF. Full variable domain (rest looked up from reference TRBV7-9 and TRBJ1-1): DTGVSQNPRHKITKRGQNVTFRCDPISEHNRLYWYRQTLGQGPEFLTYFQNEAQLEKSRLLSDRFSAERPKGSFSTLEIQRTEQGDSAMYLCASSAVDRGLENTEAFFGQGTRLTVV.

The gene calls are TRBV7-9 and TRBJ2-6, with unresolved D. Germline values: CDR1 SEHNR, CDR2 FQNEAQ (reference sequence). Trimming removed 5 bases from V and 1 base from J, with 12 bases in between. The CDR3 has 16 amino acids. CDR3 protein: CASSTRVTSGANVLTF. The CDR3 DNA sequence: TGTGCCAGCAGCACCCGGGTTACTTCTGGGGCCAACGTCCTGACTTTC.

This clone was detected only once. V gene TRBV28 combines with J gene TRBJ1-5, with a weak D call TRBD1 (6 bases). Germline V gene lookup returns CDR1 MDHEN and CDR2 SYDVKM. The germline V and J ends were trimmed by 5 bases and 2 bases, with 10 bases remaining between them. The CDR3 consists of 14 residues. Here the CDR3 DNA reads TGTGCCAGCAGTGTGGACAGCCGCAATCAGCCCCAGCATTTT. The encoded protein is CASSVDSRNQPQHF.

The genes are TRBV3-1 (or the pseudogene TRBV3-2) and TRBJ2-7; D may be TRBD2 (6 bases). The CDR3 loop spans 13 amino acids. Germline-derived CDR1 and CDR2 are LGHDT and YNNKEL (reference sequence). Trimming removed 0 bases from V and 5 bases from J, with 8 bases in between. The CDR3 coding sequence is TGTGCCAGCAGCCAAGAGAGCGGGCACGAGCAGTACTTC. Encoded protein: CASSQESGHEQYF.

The chain couples TRBV30 to TRBJ2-7; the D gene is possibly TRBD1 (6 bases). Germline CDR1 is GTSNPN and CDR2 is SVGIG (reference sequence). CDR3 length equals 13 residues. Trimming left V 3 bases short and J 2 bases short, with 11 bases between. CDR3 sequence: CAWSWTAAYEQYF. The CDR3 DNA is TGTGCCTGGAGCTGGACAGCGGCCTACGAGCAGTACTTC.

About this clone: The sample carries other DNA sequences with the same CDR3. This sequence joins TRBV7-3 and TRBJ2-7, with 7 nucleotides matching TRBD2. CDR1 and CDR2 (germline): SGHTA, FQGTGA. The CDR3 runs 12 residues. V lost 1 base and J lost 6; bases outside the gene matches: 0. CDR3 loop: CASSLSGGEQYF. In DNA form, the CDR3 reads TGTGCCAGCAGCTTAAGCGGGGGCGAGCAGTACTTC.

This rearrangement joins TRBV18 to TRBJ2-6, with D hard to call. Trimming removed 5 bases from V and 0 bases from J, with 8 bases in between. The CDR3 length is 15 residues. The germline V gene encodes CDR1 KGHSH and CDR2 LQKENI. This CDR3 reads CASSTTRSGANVLTF. The CDR3 DNA is TGTGCCAGCTCAACAACCCGCTCTGGGGCCAACGTCCTGACTTTC.